This T cell receptor (beta chain) was observed in a study of T cell responses to AZD1222 COVID-19 vaccine. Study in general: Second-dose groups at about 4 or about 12 weeks were pooled. General observations from the study: Repertoires in all cases were sampled only once the peak T cell response had passed.

The CDR3 contains 14 residues. Germline V gene lookup returns CDR1 MGHDK and CDR2 SYGVNS. V lost 3 bases, J lost 0 bases, and 8 bases lay in between. Only in-frame clones appear in the TCRdb table, and some are missing; sequencing was by immunoSEQ multiplex PCR. The table lists about 180,000 clones, around nine tenths of them singletons. Of note for this clone: Its antigen is not identified.

Sample: peripheral blood, taken on day 0 of AZD1222 vaccination. The clonotype originates from an adult in good health. The V and J genes are TRBV25-1 and TRBJ1-1; weak D call: TRBD1 (6 bases). CDR3 residues: CASSEGALNTEAFF. CDR3 nucleotide sequence: TGTGCCAGCAGTGAGGGGGCTCTGAACACTGAAGCTTTCTTT. Variable domain in full (rest from reference TRBV25-1 and TRBJ1-1): EADIYQTPRYLVIGTGKKITLECSQTMGHDKMYWYQQDPGMELHLIHYSYGVNSTEKGDLSSESTVSRIRTEHFPLTLESARPSHTSQYLCASSEGALNTEAFFGQGTRLTVV.